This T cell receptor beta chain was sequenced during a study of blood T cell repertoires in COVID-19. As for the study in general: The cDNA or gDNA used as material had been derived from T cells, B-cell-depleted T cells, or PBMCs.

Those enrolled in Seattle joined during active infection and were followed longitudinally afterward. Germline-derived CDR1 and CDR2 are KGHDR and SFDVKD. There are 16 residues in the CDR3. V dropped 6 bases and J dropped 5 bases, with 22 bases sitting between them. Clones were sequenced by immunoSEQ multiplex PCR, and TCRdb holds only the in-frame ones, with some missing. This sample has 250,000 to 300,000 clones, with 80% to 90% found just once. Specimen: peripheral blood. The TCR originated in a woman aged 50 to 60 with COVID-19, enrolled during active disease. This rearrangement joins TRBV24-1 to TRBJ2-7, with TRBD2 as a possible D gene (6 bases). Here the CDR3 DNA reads TGTGCCACCAGTCCCGGGAGTCTTCTCTCTGAGGACGAGCAGTACTTC. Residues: CATSPGSLLSEDEQYF.